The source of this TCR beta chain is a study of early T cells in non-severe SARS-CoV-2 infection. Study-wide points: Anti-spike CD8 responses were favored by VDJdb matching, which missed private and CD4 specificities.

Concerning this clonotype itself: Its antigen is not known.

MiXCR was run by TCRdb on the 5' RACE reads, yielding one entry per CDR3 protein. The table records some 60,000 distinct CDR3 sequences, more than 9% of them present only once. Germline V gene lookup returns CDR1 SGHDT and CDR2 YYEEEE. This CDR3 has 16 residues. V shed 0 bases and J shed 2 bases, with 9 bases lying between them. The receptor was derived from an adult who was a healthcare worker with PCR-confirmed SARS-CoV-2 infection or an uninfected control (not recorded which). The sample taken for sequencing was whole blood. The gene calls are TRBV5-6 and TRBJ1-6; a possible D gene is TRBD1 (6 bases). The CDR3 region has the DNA TGTGCCAGCAGCTTGGCCGGGGGCGCCTATAATTCACCCCTCCACTTT. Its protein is CASSLAGGAYNSPLHF.